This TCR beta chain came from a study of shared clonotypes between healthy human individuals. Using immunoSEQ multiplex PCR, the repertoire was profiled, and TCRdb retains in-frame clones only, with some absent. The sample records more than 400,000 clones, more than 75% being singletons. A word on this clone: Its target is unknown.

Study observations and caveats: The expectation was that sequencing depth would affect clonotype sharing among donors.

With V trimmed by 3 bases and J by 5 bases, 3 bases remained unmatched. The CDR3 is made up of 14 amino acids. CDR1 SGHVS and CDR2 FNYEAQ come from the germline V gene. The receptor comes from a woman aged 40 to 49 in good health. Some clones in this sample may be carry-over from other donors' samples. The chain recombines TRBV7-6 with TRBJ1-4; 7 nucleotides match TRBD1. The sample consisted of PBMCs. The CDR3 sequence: CASSLTGFNEKLFF. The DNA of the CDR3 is TGTGCCAGCAGCTTGACAGGGTTCAATGAAAAACTGTTTTTT.